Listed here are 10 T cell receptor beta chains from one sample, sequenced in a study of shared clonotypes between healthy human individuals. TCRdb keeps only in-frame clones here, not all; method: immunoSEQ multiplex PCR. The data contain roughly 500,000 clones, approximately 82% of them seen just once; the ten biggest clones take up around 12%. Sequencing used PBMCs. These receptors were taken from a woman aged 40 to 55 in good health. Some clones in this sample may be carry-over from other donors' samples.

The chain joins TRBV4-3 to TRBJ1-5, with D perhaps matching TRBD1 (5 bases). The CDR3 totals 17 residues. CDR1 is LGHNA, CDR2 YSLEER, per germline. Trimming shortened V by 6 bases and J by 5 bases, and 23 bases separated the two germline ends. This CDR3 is CASRDIVTQVRDQPQHF. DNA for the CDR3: TGCGCCAGCAGGGATATTGTGACACAGGTGAGGGATCAGCCCCAGCATTTT.

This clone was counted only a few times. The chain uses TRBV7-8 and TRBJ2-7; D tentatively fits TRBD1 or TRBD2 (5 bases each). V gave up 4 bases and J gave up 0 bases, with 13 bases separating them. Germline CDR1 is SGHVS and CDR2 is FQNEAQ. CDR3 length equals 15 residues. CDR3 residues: CASSSREGSSYEQYF. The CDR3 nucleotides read TGTGCCAGCAGCTCACGTGAGGGGAGCTCCTACGAGCAGTACTTC.

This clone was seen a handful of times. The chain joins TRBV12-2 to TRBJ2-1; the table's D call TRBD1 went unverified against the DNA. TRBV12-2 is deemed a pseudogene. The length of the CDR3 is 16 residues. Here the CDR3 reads CASRARQVPGDNEQFF. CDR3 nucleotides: TGTGCAAGTCGCGCCCGACAGGTTCCAGGGGACAATGAGCAGTTCTTC.

The CDR3: CASSHGRGDTQYF. Here the CDR3 DNA reads TGCGCCAGCAGCCACGGAAGGGGGGATACGCAGTATTTT. The V gene is TRBV4-1, the J gene TRBJ2-3; D possibly corresponds to TRBD1 (6 bases). The CDR3 runs to 13 residues. The germline V gene encodes CDR1 MGHRA and CDR2 YSYEKL. V was clipped by 3 bases and J by 6 bases, with 10 bases between them.

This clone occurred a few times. CDR3 in amino acids: CASSLVTGIYEQYF. Here the CDR3 DNA reads TGTGCCAGCAGCTTAGTGACTGGAATCTACGAGCAGTACTTC. The chain has TRBV11-2 and TRBJ2-7; D not resolved. This CDR3 region has 14 residues. V lost 1 base to trimming and J lost 3 bases, with 10 bases between them. Germline loops: CDR1 SGHAT, CDR2 FQNNGV.

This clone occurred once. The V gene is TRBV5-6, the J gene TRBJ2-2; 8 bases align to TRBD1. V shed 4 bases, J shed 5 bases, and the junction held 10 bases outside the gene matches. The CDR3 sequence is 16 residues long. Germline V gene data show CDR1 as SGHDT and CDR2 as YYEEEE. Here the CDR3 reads CASSLGDRRATGELFF. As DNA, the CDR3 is TGTGCCAGCAGCCTGGGGGACAGGAGGGCTACCGGGGAGCTGTTTTTT.

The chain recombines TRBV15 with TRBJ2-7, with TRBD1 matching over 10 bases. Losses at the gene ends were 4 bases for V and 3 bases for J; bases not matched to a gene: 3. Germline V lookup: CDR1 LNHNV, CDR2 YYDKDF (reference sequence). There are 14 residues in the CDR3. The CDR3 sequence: CATSNWTGGYEQYF. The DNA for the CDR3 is TGTGCCACCAGCAACTGGACAGGGGGCTACGAGCAGTACTTC.

The CDR3 bases are TGTGCCAGCTCACTTTCTGCGACAGGGGATGGCTACACCTTC. The encoded protein is CASSLSATGDGYTF. V is TRBV18 and J is TRBJ1-2; 8 bases map to TRBD1. This CDR3 spans 14 amino acids. Trimming cost V 4 bases and J 6 bases; bases outside gene matches: 7. Germline loops: CDR1 KGHSH, CDR2 LQKENI. Together with reference TRBV18 and TRBJ1-2, the CDR3 gives the full variable domain: NAGVMQNPRHLVRRRGQEARLRCSPMKGHSHVYWYRQLPEEGLKFMVYLQKENIIDESGMPKERFSAEFPKEGPSILRIQQVVRGDSAAYFCASSLSATGDGYTFGSGTRLTVV.

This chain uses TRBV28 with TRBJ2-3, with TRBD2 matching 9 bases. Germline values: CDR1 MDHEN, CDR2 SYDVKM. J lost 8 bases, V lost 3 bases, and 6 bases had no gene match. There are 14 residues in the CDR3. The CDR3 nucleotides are TGTGCCAGCAGTTTTCCCTTGACTAGCGGTACGCAGTATTTT. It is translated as CASSFPLTSGTQYF.

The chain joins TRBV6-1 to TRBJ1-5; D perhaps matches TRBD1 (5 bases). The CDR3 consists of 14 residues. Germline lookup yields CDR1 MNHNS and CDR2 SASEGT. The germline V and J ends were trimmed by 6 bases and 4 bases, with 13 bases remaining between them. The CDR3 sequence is CASRLGAFNQPQHF. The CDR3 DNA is TGTGCCAGCAGATTAGGGGCCTTTAATCAGCCCCAGCATTTT.